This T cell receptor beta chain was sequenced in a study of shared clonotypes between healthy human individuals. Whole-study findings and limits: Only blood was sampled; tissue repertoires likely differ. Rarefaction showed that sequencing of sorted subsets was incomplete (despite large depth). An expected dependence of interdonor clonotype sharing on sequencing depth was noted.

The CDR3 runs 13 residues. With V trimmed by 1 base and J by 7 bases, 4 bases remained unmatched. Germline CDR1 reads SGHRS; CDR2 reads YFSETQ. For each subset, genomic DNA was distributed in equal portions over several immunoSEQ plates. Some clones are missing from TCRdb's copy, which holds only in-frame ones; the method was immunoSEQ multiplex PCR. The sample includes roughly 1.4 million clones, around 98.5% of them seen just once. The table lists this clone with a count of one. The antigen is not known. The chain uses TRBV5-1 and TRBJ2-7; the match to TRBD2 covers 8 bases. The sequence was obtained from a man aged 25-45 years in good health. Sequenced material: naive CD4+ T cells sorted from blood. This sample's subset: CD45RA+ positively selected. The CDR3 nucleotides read TGCGCCAGCAGCTTGATCGGGAGGGATGAGCAGTACTTC. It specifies CASSLIGRDEQYF.